A selection of T cell receptor beta chains follows, all from one sample in a study of post-analysis software for immune sequencing data. TCRdb analysed the PCR reads with MiXCR anew, one entry per CDR3 protein. The sample includes more than 500,000 distinct CDR3 sequences, approximately 34% seen only once; the top ten take 4.5% to 7.5%. The sequenced sample consisted of blood. Receptors were obtained from a girl under 18 with multiple sclerosis. Both conserved end residues are part of each CDR3. The D gene is left open where the match is weak. Expanded clones are given a class, and other clones once, few, many or no size at all.

clone_size d_call j_call v_call cdr3_aa cdr3_nt
. . TRBJ2-1 TRBV3-1 CASSQDPTYNEQFF TGTGCCAGCAGCCAAGACCCGACCTACAATGAGCAGTTCTTC
. TRBD1 TRBJ1-6 TRBV20-1 CSARLGQGVSYNSPLHF TGCAGTGCTAGACTTGGACAGGGGGTTTCTTATAATTCACCCCTCCACTTT
few . TRBJ2-1 TRBV25-1 CASTSERTYNEQFF TGTGCCAGCACCTCAGAGAGGACCTACAATGAGCAGTTCTTC
few . TRBJ2-4 TRBV13 CASSSAADGNIQYF TGTGCCAGCAGCTCGGCCGCCGACGGAAACATTCAGTACTTC
few . TRBJ2-1 TRBV20-1 CSARDHPILNEQFF TGCAGTGCTAGAGATCACCCCATCCTTAATGAGCAGTTCTTC
. . TRBJ2-1 TRBV6-5 CASSYGAGAPVNEQFF TGTGCCAGCAGTTACGGGGCAGGGGCCCCCGTCAATGAGCAGTTCTTC
. . TRBJ1-1 TRBV10-2 CASSESSPNTEAFF TGCGCCAGCAGTGAGTCAAGCCCGAACACTGAAGCTTTCTTT
. . TRBJ1-1 TRBV7-6 CASSLDERTLNTEAFF TGTGCCAGCAGCTTAGATGAACGGACCTTGAACACTGAAGCTTTCTTT
. TRBD2 TRBJ2-1 TRBV9 CASSVGGSGGLYNEQFF TGTGCCAGCAGCGTAGGGGGTAGCGGGGGGTTATACAATGAGCAGTTCTTC
. . TRBJ1-1 TRBV5-1 CASSVGTGGEAFF TGCGCCAGCAGCGTAGGGACCGGCGGAGAAGCTTTCTTT
few TRBD2 TRBJ2-1 TRBV9 CASSAPTTGTRVFF TGTGCCAGCAGCGCACCTACTACCGGGACTAGAGTGTTCTTC
. . TRBJ1-2 TRBV4-1 CASSSPRQGQGYGYTF TGCGCCAGCAGCTCGCCGCGTCAGGGTCAAGGCTATGGCTACACCTTC
. TRBD2 TRBJ2-5 TRBV3-1 CASSHFRGGRFSQETQYF TGTGCCAGCAGCCACTTCCGCGGGGGGAGGTTTAGCCAAGAGACCCAGTACTTC
. TRBD1 TRBJ2-4 TRBV2 CASSGDRAPNIQYF TGTGCCAGCAGTGGTGACAGGGCACCAAACATTCAGTACTTC
few TRBD1 TRBJ2-3 TRBV29-1 CSVEGQASTDTQYF TGCAGCGTTGAGGGACAGGCTAGCACAGATACGCAGTATTTT
. . TRBJ2-5 TRBV12-3/TRBV12-4 CASSLRTSTARETQYF TGTGCCAGCAGTTTACGCACATCGACAGCTAGAGAGACCCAGTACTTC
few TRBD2 TRBJ2-3 TRBV4-1 CASSQGVTSGGDTQYF TGCGCCAGCAGCCAAGGAGTGACTAGCGGGGGCGATACGCAGTATTTT
. . TRBJ1-6 TRBV20-1 CSARDGRSPLHF TGCAGTGCTAGAGACGGCAGATCACCCCTCCACTTT
. TRBD2 TRBJ2-5 TRBV7-7 CASSLRTSGGPLGTQYF TGTGCTAGCAGCCTGAGGACTAGCGGGGGGCCCCTAGGGACCCAGTACTTC
. TRBD2 TRBJ2-3 TRBV20-1 CSARTSGGSISTDTQYF TGCAGTGCTAGAACTAGCGGGGGTTCAATTAGCACAGATACGCAGTATTTT
. . TRBJ1-2 TRBV5-1 CASSLAGGLLDYGYTF TGCGCCAGCAGCTTGGCCGGGGGGCTTCTGGACTATGGCTACACCTTC
few . TRBJ2-4 TRBV7-9 CASSRGQLAKNIQYF TGTGCCAGCAGCCGCGGACAGCTAGCCAAAAACATTCAGTACTTC
. TRBD1 TRBJ1-1 TRBV6-5 CASSYSTGGQGTNTEAFF TGTGCCAGCAGTTACTCAACCGGGGGACAGGGAACGAACACTGAAGCTTTCTTT
. . TRBJ1-4 TRBV20-1 CSARDGHRPLDEKLFF TGCAGTGCTAGAGATGGTCACCGCCCCCTTGATGAAAAACTGTTTTTT
. TRBD1 TRBJ1-2 TRBV12-3/TRBV12-4 CASSRTGHNYDYTF TGTGCCAGCTCCCGGACAGGACATAACTATGACTACACCTTC
many . TRBJ2-7 TRBV29-1 CSAGQSYEQYF TGCAGCGCCGGACAGTCCTACGAGCAGTACTTC
many TRBD1 TRBJ2-5 TRBV7-9 CASSGYFGTGGFQETQYF TGTGCCAGCAGCGGATACTTCGGGACAGGGGGCTTCCAAGAGACCCAGTACTTC
few . TRBJ2-3 TRBV5-1 CASSFTYTDTQYF TGCGCCAGCAGCTTCACATACACAGATACGCAGTATTTT
few TRBD2 TRBJ2-4 TRBV5-1 CASTSSGGKNIQYF TGCGCCAGCACCTCTAGCGGGGGCAAAAACATTCAGTACTTC
. . TRBJ1-5 TRBV7-9 CASSLNPSAYSNQPQHF TGTGCCAGCAGCTTAAACCCCTCAGCTTATAGCAATCAGCCCCAGCATTTT
few . TRBJ2-3 TRBV20-1 CSAISGATDTQYF TGCAGTGCTATAAGTGGCGCAACAGATACGCAGTATTTT
few . TRBJ2-7 TRBV15 CATSRERGSYEQYF TGTGCCACCAGCAGAGAGAGGGGCTCCTACGAGCAGTACTTC
. . TRBJ2-5 TRBV29-1 CSVDGPRETQYF TGCAGCGTTGACGGCCCGCGGGAGACCCAGTACTTC
few TRBD2 TRBJ2-4 TRBV20-1 CSSREGLAGDGTKNIQYF TGCAGCTCCCGCGAGGGACTAGCGGGGGACGGGACCAAAAACATTCAGTACTTC
few . TRBJ1-2 TRBV5-5 CASSLDWTARPSGYTF TGTGCCAGCAGCTTGGATTGGACAGCTAGGCCCAGCGGCTACACCTTC
. . TRBJ2-3 TRBV7-9 CASNTRDTQYF TGTGCCAGCAACACTCGGGATACGCAGTATTTT
. . TRBJ1-1 TRBV7-2 CASSLWVGNTEAFF TGTGCCAGCAGCTTATGGGTCGGGAACACTGAAGCTTTCTTT
few . TRBJ1-2 TRBV21-1 CASSKALSGQGYGYTF TGTGCCAGCAGCAAAGCGCTTTCCGGGCAGGGCTATGGCTACACCTTC
. . TRBJ2-2 TRBV7-2 CASNRGQIGELFF TGTGCCAGCAACCGAGGACAGATCGGGGAGCTGTTTTTT
. TRBD1 TRBJ2-5 TRBV5-1 CASSENRGSKETQYF TGCGCCAGCAGCGAGAACAGGGGGAGCAAGGAGACCCAGTACTTC
. . TRBJ1-1 TRBV7-9 CASSLWGLGNTEAFF TGTGCCAGCAGCTTATGGGGGTTAGGGAACACTGAAGCTTTCTTT
. . TRBJ1-2 TRBV20-1 CSAIQGNYDYTF TGCAGTGCTATACAGGGAAACTATGACTACACCTTC
. . TRBJ1-1 TRBV29-1 CSVFSGGTEAFF TGCAGCGTTTTCAGTGGGGGCACTGAAGCTTTCTTT
few . TRBJ2-5 TRBV9 CASNTDFQETQYF TGTGCCAGCAACACTGACTTCCAAGAGACCCAGTACTTC
. TRBD1 TRBJ2-3 TRBV2 CASSMPGQGRDTQYF TGTGCCAGCAGTATGCCGGGACAGGGGAGAGATACGCAGTATTTT
. . TRBJ1-2 TRBV19 CASSIRVNNYGYTF TGTGCCAGTAGTATCCGGGTAAACAACTATGGCTACACCTTC
. . TRBJ1-6 TRBV5-5 CASRIRHLYNSPLHF TGTGCCAGCAGAATCAGACACCTCTATAATTCACCCCTCCACTTT
. . TRBJ1-1 TRBV11-2 CASSPRTNTEAFF TGTGCCAGCAGCCCGCGGACCAACACTGAAGCTTTCTTT
. . TRBJ2-7 TRBV4-3 CASSQEPGYEQYF TGCGCCAGCAGCCAAGAGCCGGGCTACGAGCAGTACTTC
. . TRBJ2-1 TRBV3-1 CASGGRSYNEQFF TGTGCCAGCGGGGGGCGGTCCTACAATGAGCAGTTCTTC
. . TRBJ2-7 TRBV5-1 CASSLADRTYEQYF TGCGCCAGCAGCTTAGCGGACCGAACCTACGAGCAGTACTTC